This T cell receptor (beta chain) stems from a study of cytomegalovirus exposure and HLA in healthy donors. PCR involved 60 Vbeta and 13 Jbeta primers. In the source study's methods: In a later analysis, the count reached 74 million or so unique TCR beta chains, with roughly 12 million shared. The method was immunoSEQ multiplex PCR; TCRdb's version includes in-frame clones alone and lacks a portion of them. D and trimming were read from the DNA, whereas the V and J calls and clone size are those reported in that table. This table holds about 170,000 clones, under 80% found once. CDR3 length: 15 residues. Germline V gene lookup returns CDR1 SGHNT and CDR2 YENEEA. V trimming: 1 base; J trimming: 2 bases; junction bases outside the gene matches: 4. Note on this clone: Its antigen is unknown.

Findings and caveats of the study: Most CMV-associated TCR beta chains appeared HLA-restricted in a later analysis.

This TCR was sampled from a female donor in good health and CMV-seronegative. The sample comprised PBMCs. This rearrangement joins TRBV11-3 to TRBJ2-7; TRBD1 matches 8 bases. The CDR3 is CASSLGTGGAYEQYF. The CDR3 nucleotides read TGTGCCAGCAGCTTAGGTACAGGGGGAGCCTACGAGCAGTACTTC.